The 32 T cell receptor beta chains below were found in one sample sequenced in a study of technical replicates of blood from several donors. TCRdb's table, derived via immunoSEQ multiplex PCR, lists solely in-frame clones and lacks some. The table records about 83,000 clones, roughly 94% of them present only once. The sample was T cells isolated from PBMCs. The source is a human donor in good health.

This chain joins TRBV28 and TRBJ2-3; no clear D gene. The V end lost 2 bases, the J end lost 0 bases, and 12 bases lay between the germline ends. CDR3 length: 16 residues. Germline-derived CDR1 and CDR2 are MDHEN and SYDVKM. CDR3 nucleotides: TGTGCCAGCAGTTTAGGTGTCTATCCTAGCACAGATACGCAGTATTTT. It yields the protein CASSLGVYPSTDTQYF.

This CDR3 is CASSSPGLATYEQYF. In DNA form, the CDR3 reads TGTGCCAGCAGCTCCCCGGGACTAGCAACCTACGAGCAGTACTTC. J is TRBJ2-7 and V is TRBV7-2, with 9 bases fitting TRBD2. CDR1 is SGHTA, CDR2 FQGNSA, per germline. The CDR3 spans 15 residues. V was clipped by 4 bases and J by 2 bases; unmatched bases: 6.

The CDR3 sequence: CASSLAWDYRAFF. For the CDR3, the DNA is TGTGCCAGCAGCTTGGCCTGGGACTACCGAGCTTTCTTT. The chain employs TRBV5-6 and TRBJ1-1, with D tentatively TRBD1 (5 bases). This CDR3 comprises 13 residues. Trimming pared 0 bases from V and 10 bases from J, leaving 13 bases between. The germline gives CDR1 SGHDT, CDR2 YYEEEE.

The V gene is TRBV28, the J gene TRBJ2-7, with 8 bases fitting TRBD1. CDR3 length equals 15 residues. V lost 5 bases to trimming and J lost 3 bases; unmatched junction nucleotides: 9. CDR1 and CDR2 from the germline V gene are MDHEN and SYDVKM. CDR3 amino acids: CASSRFGQGFYEQYF. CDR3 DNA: TGTGCCAGCAGTCGTTTTGGACAGGGTTTCTACGAGCAGTACTTC.

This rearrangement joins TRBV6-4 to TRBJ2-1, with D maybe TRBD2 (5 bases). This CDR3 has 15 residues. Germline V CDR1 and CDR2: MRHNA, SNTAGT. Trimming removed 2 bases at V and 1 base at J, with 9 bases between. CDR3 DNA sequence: TGTGCCAGCAGTGACCGGGATGTATCCTACAATGAGCAGTTCTTC. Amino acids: CASSDRDVSYNEQFF.

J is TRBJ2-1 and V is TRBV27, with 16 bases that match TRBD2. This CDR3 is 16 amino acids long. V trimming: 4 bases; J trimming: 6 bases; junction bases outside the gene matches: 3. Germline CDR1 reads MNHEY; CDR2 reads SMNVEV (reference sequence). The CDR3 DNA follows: TGTGCCAGCAGTTCTGGGACTAGCGGGAGGGTCAATGAGCAGTTCTTC. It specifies CASSSGTSGRVNEQFF.

The CDR3 DNA follows: TGCAGCGTTGAAGATCCGGGCAGGGATGGCGCCTACGAGCAGTACTTC. This encodes CSVEDPGRDGAYEQYF. The rearrangement uses TRBV29-1 and TRBJ2-7; D might be TRBD1 (5 bases). In germline, CDR1 is SQVTM, CDR2 ANQGSEA. This CDR3 contains 16 residues. Trimming took off 0 bases at V and 2 bases at J, with 17 bases between the two ends.

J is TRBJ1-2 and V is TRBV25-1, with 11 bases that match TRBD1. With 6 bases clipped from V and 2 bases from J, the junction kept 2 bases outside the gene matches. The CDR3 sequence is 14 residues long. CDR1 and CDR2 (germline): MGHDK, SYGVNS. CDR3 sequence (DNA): TGTGCCAGCAGAGGACAGGGGGCAAACTATGGCTACACCTTC. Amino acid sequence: CASRGQGANYGYTF.

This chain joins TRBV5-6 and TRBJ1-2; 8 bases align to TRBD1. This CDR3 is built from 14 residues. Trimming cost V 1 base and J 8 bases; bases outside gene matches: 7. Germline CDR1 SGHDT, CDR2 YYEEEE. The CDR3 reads CASSLSQGAGGYTF. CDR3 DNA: TGTGCCAGCAGCTTGTCTCAGGGGGCCGGGGGCTACACCTTC.

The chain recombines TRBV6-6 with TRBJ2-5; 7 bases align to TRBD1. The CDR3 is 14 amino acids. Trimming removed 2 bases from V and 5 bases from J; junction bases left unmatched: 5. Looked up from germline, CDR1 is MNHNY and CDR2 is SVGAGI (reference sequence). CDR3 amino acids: CASSYGGQRETQYF. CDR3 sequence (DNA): TGTGCCAGCAGTTACGGGGGACAGAGGGAGACCCAGTACTTC.

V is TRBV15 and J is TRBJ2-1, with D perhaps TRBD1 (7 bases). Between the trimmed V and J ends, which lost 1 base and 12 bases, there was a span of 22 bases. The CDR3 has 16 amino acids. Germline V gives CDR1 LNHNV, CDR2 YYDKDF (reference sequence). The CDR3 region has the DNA TGTGCCACCAGCAGAGTTGGGCGGGACAGCCGACTAGGGCAGTTCTTC. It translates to CATSRVGRDSRLGQFF.

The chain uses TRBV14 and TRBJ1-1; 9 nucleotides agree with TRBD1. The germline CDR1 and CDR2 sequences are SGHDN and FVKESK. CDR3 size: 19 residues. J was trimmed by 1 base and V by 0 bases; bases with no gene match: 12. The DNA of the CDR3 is TGTGCCAGCAGCCAAGATGTTAACGTGGGACAGGGCTGGAACACTGAAGCTTTCTTT. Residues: CASSQDVNVGQGWNTEAFF.

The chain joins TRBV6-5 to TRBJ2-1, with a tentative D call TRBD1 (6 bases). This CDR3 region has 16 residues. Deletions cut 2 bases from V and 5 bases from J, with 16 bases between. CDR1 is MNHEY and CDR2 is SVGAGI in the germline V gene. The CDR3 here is CASSYVGASGHNEQFF. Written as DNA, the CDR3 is TGTGCCAGCAGTTACGTGGGGGCGAGTGGACACAATGAGCAGTTCTTC.

CDR3 in amino acids: CASGQYNEQFF. CDR3 bases: TGTGCCAGCGGACAGTACAATGAGCAGTTCTTC. The rearrangement uses TRBV2 and TRBJ2-1, with a possible D match to TRBD1 (6 bases). Between the trimmed V and J ends, which lost 8 bases and 4 bases, there was a span of 6 bases. CDR1 SNHLY and CDR2 FYNNEI come from the germline V gene. The CDR3 length is 11 residues.

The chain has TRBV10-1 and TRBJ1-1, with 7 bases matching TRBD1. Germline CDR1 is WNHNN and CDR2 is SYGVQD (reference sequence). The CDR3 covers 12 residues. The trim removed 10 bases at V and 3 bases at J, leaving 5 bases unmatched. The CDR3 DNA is TGCGCCAATCGAACAGGGGACACTGAAGCTTTCTTT. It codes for CANRTGDTEAFF.

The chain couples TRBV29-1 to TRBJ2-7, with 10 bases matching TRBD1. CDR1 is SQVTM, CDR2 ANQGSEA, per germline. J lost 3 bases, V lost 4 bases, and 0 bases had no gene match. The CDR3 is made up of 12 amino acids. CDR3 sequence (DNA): TGCAGCGTTGGGACAGGGGGCTACGAGCAGTACTTC. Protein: CSVGTGGYEQYF.

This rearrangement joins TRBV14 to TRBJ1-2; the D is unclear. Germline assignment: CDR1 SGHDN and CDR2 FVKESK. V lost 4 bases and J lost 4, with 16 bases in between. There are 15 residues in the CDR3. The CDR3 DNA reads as TGTGCCAGCAGCCCGACGCAGGCGAGCTTCTATGGCTACACCTTC. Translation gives CASSPTQASFYGYTF.

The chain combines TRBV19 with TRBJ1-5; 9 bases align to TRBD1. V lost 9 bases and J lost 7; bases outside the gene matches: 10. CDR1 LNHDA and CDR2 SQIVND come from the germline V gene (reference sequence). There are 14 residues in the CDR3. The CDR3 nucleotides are TGTGCCAGCGGAGAACAGGGGGCCAGGCAGCCCCAGCATTTT. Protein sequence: CASGEQGARQPQHF.

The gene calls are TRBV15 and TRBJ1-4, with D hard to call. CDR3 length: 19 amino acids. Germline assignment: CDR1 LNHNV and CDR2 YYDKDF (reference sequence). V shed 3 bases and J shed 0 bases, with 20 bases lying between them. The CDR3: CATSRSPGSQVPTNEKLFF. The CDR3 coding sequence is TGTGCCACCAGCAGGTCCCCGGGGAGCCAGGTCCCAACTAATGAAAAACTGTTTTTT. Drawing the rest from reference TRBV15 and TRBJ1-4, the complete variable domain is DAMVIQNPRYQVTQFGKPVTLSCSQTLNHNVMYWYQQKSSQAPKLLFHYYDKDFNNEADTPDNFQSRRPNTSFCFLDIRSPGLGDTAMYLCATSRSPGSQVPTNEKLFFGSGTQLSVL.

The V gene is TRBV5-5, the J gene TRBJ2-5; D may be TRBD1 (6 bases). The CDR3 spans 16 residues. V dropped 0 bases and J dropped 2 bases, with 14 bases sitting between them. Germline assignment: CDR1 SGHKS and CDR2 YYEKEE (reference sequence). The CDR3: CASSLAGDGPQETQYF. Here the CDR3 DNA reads TGTGCCAGCAGCTTGGCAGGGGACGGTCCACAAGAGACCCAGTACTTC.

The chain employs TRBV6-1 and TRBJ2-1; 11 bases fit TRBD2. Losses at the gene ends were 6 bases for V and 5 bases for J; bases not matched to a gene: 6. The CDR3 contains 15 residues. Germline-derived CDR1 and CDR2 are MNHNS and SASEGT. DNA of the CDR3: TGTGCCAGCAGGGTACTAGCGGGAGATAACAATGAGCAGTTCTTC. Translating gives CASRVLAGDNNEQFF.

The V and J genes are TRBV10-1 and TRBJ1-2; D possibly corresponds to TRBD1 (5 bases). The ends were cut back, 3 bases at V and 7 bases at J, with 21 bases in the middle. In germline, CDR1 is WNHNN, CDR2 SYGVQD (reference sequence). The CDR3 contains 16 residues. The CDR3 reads CASSDYRPRPYLGYTF. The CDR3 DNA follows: TGCGCCAGCAGTGACTACAGGCCCAGGCCCTATCTTGGCTACACCTTC.

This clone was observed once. The CDR3, as DNA: TGTGCCAGCAGCATTCCGGGACTAGCGGACAATGAGCAGTTCTTC. The encoded protein is CASSIPGLADNEQFF. This chain links TRBV5-5 with TRBJ2-1; 11 bases agree with TRBD2. The length of the CDR3 is 15 residues. J gave up 5 bases and V 4 bases, and 5 bases lay outside the gene matches. Germline values: CDR1 SGHKS, CDR2 YYEKEE (reference sequence).

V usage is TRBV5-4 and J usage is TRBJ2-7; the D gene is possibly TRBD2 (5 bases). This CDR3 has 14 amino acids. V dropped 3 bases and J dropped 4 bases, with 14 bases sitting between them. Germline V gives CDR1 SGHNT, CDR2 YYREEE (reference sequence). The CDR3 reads CASSSRTGLYEQYF. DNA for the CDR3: TGTGCCAGCAGCTCCAGGACGGGATTATACGAGCAGTACTTC.

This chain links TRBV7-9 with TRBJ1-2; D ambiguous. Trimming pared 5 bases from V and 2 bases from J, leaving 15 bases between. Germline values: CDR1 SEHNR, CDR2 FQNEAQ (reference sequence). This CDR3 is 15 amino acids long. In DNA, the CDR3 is TGTGCCAGCAGCCCGGGCGGCGGAGGGAACTATGGCTACACCTTC. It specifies CASSPGGGGNYGYTF.

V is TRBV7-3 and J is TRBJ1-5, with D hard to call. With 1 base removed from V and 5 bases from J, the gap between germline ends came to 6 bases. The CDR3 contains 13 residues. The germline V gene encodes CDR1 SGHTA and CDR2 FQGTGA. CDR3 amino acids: CASSLNSHQPQHF. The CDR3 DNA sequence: TGTGCCAGCAGCTTAAACAGTCATCAGCCCCAGCATTTT.

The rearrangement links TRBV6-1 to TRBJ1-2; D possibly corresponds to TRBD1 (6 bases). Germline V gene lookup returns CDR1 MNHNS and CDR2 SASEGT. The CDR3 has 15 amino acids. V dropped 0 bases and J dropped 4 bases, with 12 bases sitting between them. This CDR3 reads CASSEAGHGAYGYTF. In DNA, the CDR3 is TGTGCCAGCAGTGAAGCGGGACACGGCGCCTATGGCTACACCTTC.

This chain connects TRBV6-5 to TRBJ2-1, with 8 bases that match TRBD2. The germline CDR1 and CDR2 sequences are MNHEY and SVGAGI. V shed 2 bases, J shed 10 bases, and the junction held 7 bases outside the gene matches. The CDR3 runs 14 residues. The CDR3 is CASSYVAGGVEQFF. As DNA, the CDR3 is TGTGCCAGCAGTTACGTGGCGGGAGGCGTCGAGCAGTTCTTC.

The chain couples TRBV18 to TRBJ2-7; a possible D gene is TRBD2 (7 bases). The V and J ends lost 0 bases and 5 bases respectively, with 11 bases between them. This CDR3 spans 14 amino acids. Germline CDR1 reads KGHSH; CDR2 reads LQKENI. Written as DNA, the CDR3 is TGTGCCAGCTCACCACCGGGGGGGGCCGACGAGCAGTACTTC. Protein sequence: CASSPPGGADEQYF. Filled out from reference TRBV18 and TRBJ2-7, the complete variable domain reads NAGVMQNPRHLVRRRGQEARLRCSPMKGHSHVYWYRQLPEEGLKFMVYLQKENIIDESGMPKERFSAEFPKEGPSILRIQQVVRGDSAAYFCASSPPGGADEQYFGPGTRLTVT.

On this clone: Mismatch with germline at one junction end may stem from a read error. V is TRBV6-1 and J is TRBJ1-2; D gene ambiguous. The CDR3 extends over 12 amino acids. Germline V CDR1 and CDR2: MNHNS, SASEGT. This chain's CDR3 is CASSEEGGAIIF. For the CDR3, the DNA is TGTGCCAGCAGTGAAGAAGGAGGAGCAATAATCTTC.

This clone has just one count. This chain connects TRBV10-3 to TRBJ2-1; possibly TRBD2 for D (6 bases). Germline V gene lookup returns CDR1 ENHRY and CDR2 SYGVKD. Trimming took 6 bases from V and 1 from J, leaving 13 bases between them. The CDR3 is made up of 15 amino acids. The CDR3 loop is CAISRDSGSYNEQFF. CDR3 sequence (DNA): TGTGCCATCAGCAGGGACTCCGGGTCCTACAATGAGCAGTTCTTC.

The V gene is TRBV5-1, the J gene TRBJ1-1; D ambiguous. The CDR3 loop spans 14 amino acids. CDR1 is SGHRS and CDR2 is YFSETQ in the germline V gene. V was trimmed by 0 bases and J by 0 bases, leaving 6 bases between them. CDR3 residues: CASSLEQMNTEAFF. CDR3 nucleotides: TGCGCCAGCAGCTTGGAACAGATGAACACTGAAGCTTTCTTT.